A single count supports the clone carrying this TCR beta chain. The antigen is undetermined. Other DNA sequences from this sample encode an identical CDR3 as well. The study ran its PCR with 60 Vbeta and 13 Jbeta primers. In the authors' workflow: Later, some 79 million unique TCR beta chains were counted in an analysis, and some 10 million of them were shared. Clones were read by immunoSEQ multiplex PCR, and TCRdb kept only the in-frame ones, dropping some. Clone size and the V and J calls come from that table; the DNA yielded D and trimming. Altogether about 200,000 clones are present, about 81% being singletons, with the ten largest covering about 3%. CDR1 is SGHTA, CDR2 FQGNSA, per germline. J was trimmed by 4 bases and V by 1 base; bases with no gene match: 2. This CDR3 is 15 amino acids long. The data stem from a study of cytomegalovirus exposure and HLA in healthy donors. Study at large: Some 180 million T cells yielded some 120 million unique TCR beta sequences in earlier analysis.

Findings and limits, study-wide: Later findings reportedly placed an Asian-associated ancestry cluster below the approximately 670-donor mean for N-insertions. For TCR beta chains, V- and J-gene trimming was later linked to a missense DCLRE1C variant.

The receptor was isolated from a woman in her thirties or forties in good health and CMV-seronegative. The sequenced sample was PBMCs. The rearrangement joins TRBV7-2 to TRBJ2-1; 9 nucleotides align to TRBD2. CDR3 sequence reads: CASSLGLAGYNEQFF. In DNA form, the CDR3 reads TGTGCCAGCAGCTTAGGGCTAGCGGGATACAATGAGCAGTTCTTC.